This T cell receptor beta chain stems from a study of T cell changes during pregnancy in multiple sclerosis (dated by TCRdb to between 2017 and 2020). In terms of the full investigation: The study looked at changes in the T cell repertoire across pregnancy in women with multiple sclerosis.

The germline V gene supplies CDR1 SGHTS and CDR2 YDEGEE. The CDR3, cysteine through phenylalanine, is 15 amino acids long. Only the CDR3 DNA is retained, 45 bases long and in frame from the first base. Trimming at the junction amounts to 3 bases on V and 5 bases on J, and the germline ends lie 15 bases apart. Library preparation employed the immunoSEQ multiplex PCR assay. The table was pulled from immuneACCESS by TCRdb, which kept in-frame rearrangements only. Such tables lose some clones; where checked, under half of the loss comes from unresolved V genes, and the rest has no known cause. This sample comprises approximately 50,000 clones, about 93% of them detected only once. The ten largest make up 0.35% to 0.5% of the sample. Of note for this clone: Its specific antigen is unknown. It has no much larger one-base neighbor in the sample; base qualities were not kept.

The sequence derives from a female donor with multiple sclerosis, enrolled in a pregnancy study. Sequencing used CD4+ T cells from peripheral blood mononuclear cells, obtained after pregnancy. The chain uses TRBV5-8 and TRBJ1-5; the D gene is perhaps TRBD1, on 6 matching bases. At the DNA level, the sequence is TGTGCCAGCAGCTCACACAGGGTTGGGGATCAGCCCCAGCATTTT. It specifies CASSSHRVGDQPQHF.